This T cell receptor beta chain was captured in a study of blood T cells in healthy people across ages. Findings and caveats of the study: The unknown donor CMV status may have confounded expanded clonotype changes. Naive and antigen-experienced cells were not separated, limiting conclusive comparison.

This clonotype was counted only a few times. Its specificity is not known. PCR was performed a second time for roughly 7 to 11 cycles using a sample-barcoded 5' primer and a J-beta primer mix. Unique molecular identifiers of 12 random nucleotides labeled each cDNA. Per-sample output comprised a minimum of 2.5 million paired-end reads containing CDR3. TCRdb fed the 5' RACE reads into MiXCR, producing one record per CDR3 protein. The data contain 1.5 million to 1.9 million distinct CDR3 sequences, approximately 39% of them singletons. CDR1 is SGHRS and CDR2 is YFSETQ in the germline V gene. V dropped 1 base and J dropped 5 bases, with 11 bases sitting between them. The CDR3 covers 14 residues.

The sample consisted of blood. The rearrangement joins TRBV5-1 to TRBJ2-3; maybe TRBD2 (6 bases). The origin of this receptor is a woman under 30 in good health. CDR3 DNA: TGCGCCAGCAGCTTGTATTCTAGCGAAGATACGCAGTATTTT. This translates into CASSLYSSEDTQYF.